This T cell receptor beta chain was recovered during a study of T cells in Graves' hyperthyroidism and ophthalmopathy. General observations from the study: The blood repertoire included most of the expanded thyroid clonotypes above 0.001.

Amplification yielded TCR beta CDR3 regions, with RNA transcripts as the source. The TCR CDR3 was amplified in a first-round RT-PCR using the HTBI primer set. TCRdb called the multiplex PCR reads again in MiXCR, with one record for every CDR3 protein. The sample contains 300,000 to 500,000 distinct CDR3 sequences, 14% to 15% of which appear only once. This clonotype was seen a few times. The antigen is undetermined. This CDR3 is 13 amino acids long. V gave up 5 bases and J gave up 2 bases; unmatched junction bases: 6. Germline CDR1 and CDR2: GTSNPN and SVGIG (reference sequence). Subjects aged 18 to 65 presented with newly diagnosed hyperthyroidism of less than 2 months' duration. From approximately 9.1 ml of fresh peripheral blood, PBMCs were isolated.

The TCR was taken from a woman aged 30 to 39 with Graves' hyperthyroidism. V usage is TRBV30 and J usage is TRBJ2-7; 7 bases agree with TRBD1. Material for sequencing was blood. This chain's CDR3 is CAWGQAPTYEQYF. As DNA, the CDR3 is TGTGCCTGGGGACAGGCCCCCACCTACGAGCAGTACTTC.